This T cell receptor (beta chain) comes out of a study of T cells expressing NK-cell markers. Across the whole study: Seven sequenced donors out of eight were HCMV-seropositive, one seronegative. General study points: It was still unclear whether expanded NKG2C+ T cell clones were HCMV specific.

Points on this clonotype: Its target is unknown.

Germline CDR1 reads MNHEY; CDR2 reads SVGAGI. This CDR3 has 13 residues. TCRdb re-called the 5' RACE reads and shows each CDR3 protein once, DNA omitted. This sample carries 150,000 to 200,000 distinct CDR3 sequences, with 20% going to the ten biggest clones. The V and J genes are TRBV6-5 and TRBJ2-7; TCRdb lists TRBD1, though no DNA is available to test this call. This clonotype was sampled from a man aged 18 to 69 in good health. What was sequenced was blood T cells: a sorted CD56 or NKG2C T cell subset, CD4+ or CD8+ T cells, or bulk PBMC T cells (not recorded which). This CDR3 reads CASSSSRGYEQYF.